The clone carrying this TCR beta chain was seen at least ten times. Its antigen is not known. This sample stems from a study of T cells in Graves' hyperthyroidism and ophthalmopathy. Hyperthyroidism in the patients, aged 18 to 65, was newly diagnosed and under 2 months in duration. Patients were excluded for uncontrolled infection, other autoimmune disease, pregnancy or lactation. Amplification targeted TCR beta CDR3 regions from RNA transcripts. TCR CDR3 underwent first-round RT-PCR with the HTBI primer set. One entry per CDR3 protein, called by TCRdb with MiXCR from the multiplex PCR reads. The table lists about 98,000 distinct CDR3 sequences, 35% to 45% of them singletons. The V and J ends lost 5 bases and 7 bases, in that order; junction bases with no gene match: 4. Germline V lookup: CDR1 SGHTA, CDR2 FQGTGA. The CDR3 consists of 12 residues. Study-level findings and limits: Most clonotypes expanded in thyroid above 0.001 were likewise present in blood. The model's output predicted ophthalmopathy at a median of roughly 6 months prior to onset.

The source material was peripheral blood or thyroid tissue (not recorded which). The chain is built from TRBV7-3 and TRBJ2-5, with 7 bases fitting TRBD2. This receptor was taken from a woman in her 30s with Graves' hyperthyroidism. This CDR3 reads CASSPSGGTQYF. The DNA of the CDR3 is TGTGCCAGCAGCCCCTCGGGGGGGACCCAGTACTTC.